The 9 T cell receptor beta chains below come from one sample, sequenced in a study of Graves' ophthalmopathy and Graves' hyperthyroidism. Amplification targeted the TCR beta CDR3 regions, with RNA transcripts as the source material. Amplification began with first-round RT-PCR using HTBI primers, then second-round multiplex PCR was performed. TCRdb re-called the multiplex PCR reads through MiXCR, storing one row per CDR3 protein. Among about 220,000 distinct CDR3 sequences listed, roughly 21% were seen once. Sequences were obtained from peripheral blood. These receptors were obtained from a woman aged 45-59 years with Graves' ophthalmopathy.

There are many counts of this clonotype. This sequence joins TRBV6-1 and TRBJ2-3; D gene ambiguous. With 3 bases removed from V and 9 bases from J, the gap between germline ends came to 13 bases. CDR3 length equals 13 residues. CDR1 MNHNS and CDR2 SASEGT come from the germline V gene. The chain's CDR3 is CASSEAPERTQYF. For the CDR3, the DNA is TGTGCCAGCAGTGAGGCACCGGAAAGGACGCAGTATTTT.

This clonotype was recorded many times. This rearrangement joins TRBV20-1 to TRBJ1-2, with no clear D. This CDR3 contains 11 residues. Germline-derived CDR1 and CDR2 are DFQATT and SNEGSKA (reference sequence). V was clipped by 3 bases and J by 8 bases, with 10 bases between them. CDR3 region: CSASPLGGYTF. DNA for the CDR3: TGCAGTGCTAGTCCCTTGGGAGGCTACACCTTC.

This clonotype was detected a few times. The genes are TRBV20-1 and TRBJ1-5, with unresolved D. CDR3 length equals 14 residues. The germline CDR1 and CDR2 sequences are DFQATT and SNEGSKA (reference sequence). Trimming pared 3 bases from V and 5 bases from J, leaving 14 bases between. As DNA, the CDR3 is TGCAGTGCTAGCCTACCGGGCAGTGATCAGCCCCAGCATTTT. Its translation is CSASLPGSDQPQHF.

In this sample, this clonotype turned up many times. The chain has TRBV2 and TRBJ1-5; D remains ambiguous. Germline lookup yields CDR1 SNHLY and CDR2 FYNNEI. The CDR3 consists of 13 residues. V lost 8 bases to trimming and J lost 5 bases, with 13 bases between them. Here the CDR3 reads CASRTGRDQPQHF. Written as DNA, the CDR3 is TGTGCCAGCCGGACGGGAAGGGATCAGCCCCAGCATTTT.

This clonotype was recorded at least ten times. This chain links TRBV7-9 with TRBJ2-5; perhaps TRBD2 as D (6 bases). This CDR3 region has 12 residues. V lost 6 bases to trimming and J lost 1 base, with 6 bases between them. The germline CDR1 and CDR2 sequences are SEHNR and FQNEAQ (reference sequence). The CDR3 region is CASRGLQETQYF. Written as DNA, the CDR3 is TGTGCCAGCAGGGGACTCCAAGAGACCCAGTACTTC.

Many counts were recorded for this clonotype. The chain uses TRBV20-1 and TRBJ2-5; the D is unclear. The CDR3 sequence is 15 residues long. Deletions cut 0 bases from V and 2 bases from J, with 13 bases between. The germline CDR1 and CDR2 sequences are DFQATT and SNEGSKA (reference sequence). In DNA, the CDR3 is TGCAGTGCTAGAGATTCTTCGGTTTCGCAAGAGACCCAGTACTTC. Amino acids: CSARDSSVSQETQYF.

Regarding this clonotype: This clone may be a read error of a much larger clone one base away. This chain joins TRBV5-5 and TRBJ1-6; D may be TRBD1 (5 bases). The CDR3 consists of 16 residues. CDR1 SGHKS and CDR2 YYEKEE come from the germline V gene (reference sequence). Trimming stripped 4 bases from V and 8 bases from J, with 19 bases between. Here the CDR3 DNA reads TGTGCCAGCAGCGGGCAGGGAGTTGGTGTTGATTCACCCCTCCACTTT. This encodes CASSGQGVGVDSPLHF.

This clonotype has ten or more counts. CDR3 residues: CASSVGYSLNTEAFF. CDR3 coding DNA: TGTGCCAGCAGCGTAGGGTACAGCCTCAACACTGAAGCTTTCTTT. This sequence joins TRBV9 and TRBJ1-1; D not resolved. There are 15 residues in the CDR3. Trimming pared 0 bases from V and 2 bases from J, leaving 11 bases between. Germline V gene sequence: CDR1 SGDLS, CDR2 YYNGEE.

This clonotype occurred many times. The chain combines TRBV28 with TRBJ2-2; unclear D gene. V was trimmed by 7 bases and J by 2 bases, leaving 14 bases between them. Germline CDR1 reads MDHEN; CDR2 reads SYDVKM. This CDR3 spans 15 amino acids. The CDR3 loop is CASTFRVGNTGELFF. DNA of the CDR3: TGTGCCAGCACCTTTCGGGTAGGAAACACCGGGGAGCTGTTTTTT. Supplemented by reference TRBV28 and TRBJ2-2, the full variable domain reads DVKVTQSSRYLVKRTGEKVFLECVQDMDHENMFWYRQDPGLGLRLIYFSYDVKMKEKGDIPEGYSVSREKKERFSLILESASTNQTSMYLCASTFRVGNTGELFFGEGSRLTVL.